Each of the 24 T cell receptor beta chains below was sequenced from the same sample in a study of T-cell reconstitution after alpha-beta-depleted transplantation in children. Construction of the TCRbeta library involved unique molecular identifiers. Via MiXCR, TCRdb re-called the PCR reads, giving one row per CDR3 protein. The table includes a few hundred thousand distinct CDR3 sequences, over 10% detected once. The sample consisted of PBMCs, mostly from graft donor cells, taken 360 days after TCRalphabeta/CD19-depleted stem cell transplant. The source is a male patient younger than 18 who had a stem cell transplant for acute myeloid leukemia, so the T cells may come from the graft donor.

The chain carries TRBV20-1 and TRBJ2-1; TRBD2 aligns across 10 bases. After removal of 6 bases from V and 8 bases from J, the junction contained 7 bases not matched to a gene. The germline CDR1 and CDR2 sequences are DFQATT and SNEGSKA (reference sequence). The CDR3 spans 13 residues. The CDR3 DNA is TGCAGTGCCGAACAAAGCGGGAGGGATGAGCAGTTCTTC. It codes for CSAEQSGRDEQFF.

This clonotype was detected ten times or more. The CDR3 DNA reads TGTGCCAGCACCGTAGCTCCGGGAGCTTACAATGAGCAGTTCTTC. Its translation is CASTVAPGAYNEQFF. V and J are TRBV12-3 or TRBV12-4 and TRBJ2-1, with a possible D match to TRBD2 (6 bases). V shed 7 bases and J shed 4 bases, with 17 bases lying between them. CDR3 length: 15 amino acids.

This clonotype was seen more than once but under ten times. The J gene is TRBJ2-1, the V gene TRBV11-2; no reliable D call. There are 17 residues in the CDR3. Trimming cost V 5 bases and J 7 bases, with 24 bases left between them. The germline gives CDR1 SGHAT, CDR2 FQNNGV. The CDR3 is CASSPTPEAKNWNEQFF. DNA of the CDR3: TGTGCCAGCAGCCCTACCCCTGAAGCGAAGAATTGGAATGAGCAGTTCTTC.

This clonotype was seen a few times. The CDR3 protein is CASLSTGDLEQYF. CDR3 nucleotide sequence: TGTGCCAGCCTTTCGACAGGGGATCTCGAGCAGTACTTC. This rearrangement joins TRBV6-6 to TRBJ2-7; TRBD1 matches 8 bases. Trimming cost V 8 bases and J 6 bases; bases outside gene matches: 9. Germline values: CDR1 MNHNY, CDR2 SVGAGI (reference sequence). This CDR3 is built from 13 residues.

The chain is built from TRBV10-3 and TRBJ2-1; 10 bases are shared with TRBD2. The CDR3 loop spans 14 amino acids. The trim removed 6 bases at V and 5 bases at J, leaving 4 bases unmatched. Germline CDR1 is ENHRY and CDR2 is SYGVKD. The CDR3 is CAISGTSDHNEQFF. CDR3 in DNA: TGTGCCATCAGCGGGACTAGCGATCACAATGAGCAGTTCTTC.

This clonotype has ten or more counts. The V call is TRBV29-1, the J call TRBJ2-7; 8 positions agree with TRBD2. The V segment lost 7 bases and the J segment 7 bases; nucleotides outside the gene matches: 12. Germline V gene lookup returns CDR1 SQVTM and CDR2 ANQGSEA. This CDR3 comprises 13 residues. Here the CDR3 DNA reads TGCAGCGGCCTACCGATCCCGGGGGGGGAGCAGTACTTC. Its protein product is CSGLPIPGGEQYF.

This clonotype has a handful of counts. The J gene is TRBJ2-3, the V gene TRBV12-3 or TRBV12-4, with D perhaps matching TRBD1 or TRBD2 (5 bases each). V was shortened by 6 bases and J by 10 bases, with 17 bases between the two germline ends. The CDR3 spans 13 residues. The CDR3 is CASSLGTSGPQYF. CDR3 DNA: TGTGCCAGCAGCCTTGGGACCTCAGGGCCGCAGTATTTT.

In its sample, this clonotype was seen a few times. V is TRBV20-1 and J is TRBJ2-5; 8 nucleotides align to TRBD1. CDR3 length: 13 residues. Per germline, CDR1 DFQATT and CDR2 SNEGSKA (reference sequence). After removal of 4 bases from V and 1 base from J, the junction contained 2 bases not matched to a gene. The CDR3 here is CSANRGVQETQYF. DNA of the CDR3: TGCAGTGCTAACAGGGGGGTCCAAGAGACCCAGTACTTC.

There are a few counts of this clonotype. The chain is built from TRBV20-1 and TRBJ1-4; no firm D call. The CDR3 contains 13 residues. The ends were cut back, 5 bases at V and 1 base at J, with 8 bases in the middle. In germline, CDR1 is DFQATT, CDR2 SNEGSKA (reference sequence). CDR3 sequence: CSAGSLTNEKLFF. The CDR3 bases are TGCAGTGCTGGATCTTTAACTAATGAAAAACTGTTTTTT.

A few counts support this clonotype. The chain joins TRBV6-2 or TRBV6-3 to TRBJ2-2; possibly TRBD1 or TRBD2 for D (6 bases each). Trimming shortened V by 2 bases and J by 4 bases, and 17 bases separated the two germline ends. This CDR3 region has 17 residues. The germline CDR1 and CDR2 sequences are MNHEY and SVGEGT. Here the CDR3 DNA reads TGTGCCAGCAGTTACCACGGGGGCAGGCCGCGCACCGGGGAGCTGTTTTTT. Translating gives CASSYHGGRPRTGELFF.

A single count supports this clonotype. The CDR3 is CSARLAGGNGELFF. As DNA, the CDR3 is TGCAGCGCTAGACTAGCGGGGGGTAACGGGGAGCTGTTTTTT. V and J are TRBV29-1 and TRBJ2-2; TRBD2 matches 13 bases. The germline gives CDR1 SQVTM, CDR2 ANQGSEA. V dropped 7 bases and J dropped 7; count of bases not matched to a gene: 6. The length of the CDR3 is 14 residues.

This clonotype was detected only a few times. The genes are TRBV20-1 and TRBJ2-7; no firm D call. The CDR3 is 12 residues long. Trimming removed 3 bases at V and 1 base at J, with 7 bases between. Germline V gene lookup returns CDR1 DFQATT and CDR2 SNEGSKA (reference sequence). The CDR3 sequence: CSASAASYEQYF. The CDR3 region has the DNA TGCAGTGCTAGTGCGGCGTCCTACGAGCAGTACTTC.

This clonotype occurred many times. J is TRBJ2-3 and V is TRBV2, with 9 bases aligning to TRBD2. In germline, CDR1 is SNHLY, CDR2 FYNNEI. The CDR3 has 17 residues. V lost 2 bases, J lost 2 bases, and 8 bases stayed unmatched. The CDR3 DNA is TGTGCCAGCAGTGAATGGCCTAGCGGGGAATTCACAGATACGCAGTATTTT. Its protein product is CASSEWPSGEFTDTQYF.

This clonotype has only a few counts. The rearrangement uses TRBV11-2 and TRBJ1-2; no clear D gene. Germline CDR1 and CDR2: SGHAT and FQNNGV. There are 16 residues in the CDR3. V gave up 5 bases and J gave up 0 bases, with 16 bases separating them. As DNA, the CDR3 is TGTGCCAGCAGCGTACTCAGTATTCAGGCTAACTATGGCTACACCTTC. Translation gives CASSVLSIQANYGYTF.

V usage is TRBV7-8 and J usage is TRBJ1-2; 9 bases are a match to TRBD1. CDR1 and CDR2 (germline): SGHVS, FQNEAQ. CDR3 length: 14 residues. With 4 bases clipped from V and 8 bases from J, the junction kept 8 bases outside the gene matches. Here the CDR3 reads CASSSNRGQRGYTF. The CDR3 DNA sequence: TGTGCCAGCAGCTCAAACAGGGGGCAGAGGGGCTACACCTTC.

This clonotype was seen a few times. The J gene is TRBJ2-2, the V gene TRBV28; 7 bases are shared with TRBD1. Germline loops: CDR1 MDHEN, CDR2 SYDVKM. The length of the CDR3 is 15 residues. V lost 5 bases, J lost 3 bases, and 6 bases stayed unmatched. CDR3 region: CASSPNRGYTGELFF. CDR3 bases: TGTGCCAGCAGTCCCAACAGGGGTTACACCGGGGAGCTGTTTTTT.

The chain is built from TRBV4-3 and TRBJ2-3; 8 bases are a match to TRBD2. The CDR3 has 16 residues. CDR1 is LGHNA and CDR2 is YSLEER in the germline V gene. V shed 1 base, J shed 0 bases, and the junction held 3 bases outside the gene matches. CDR3 coding DNA: TGCGCCAGCAGCCAAGGGAGCGGGAGAAGCACAGATACGCAGTATTTT. Protein product: CASSQGSGRSTDTQYF.

This clonotype has just one count. As the CDR3 is not closed by the conserved phenylalanine or tryptophan, this likely results from a read error. No DNA is shown, since the ends of the CDR3 on it are uncertain; the CDR3 is the one TCRdb lists. The CDR3 reads CAMGPGLLCWALLCLL. The chain couples TRBV28 to TRBJ2-2; the table's D call TRBD1 went unverified against the DNA. The CDR3 is 16 amino acids long, termini counted. Germline V gene lookup returns CDR1 MDHEN and CDR2 SYDVKM.

This chain links TRBV4-2 with TRBJ2-7, with D possibly matching TRBD2 (5 bases). This CDR3 spans 15 amino acids. Per the germline V gene, CDR1 is LGHNA and CDR2 is YNFKEQ. V gave up 3 bases and J gave up 2 bases, with 14 bases separating them. The CDR3 region has the DNA TGTGCCAGCAGCCAGGAAGGAGCGGCACCCTACGAGCAGTACTTC. Amino acids: CASSQEGAAPYEQYF.

As to this clonotype: Germline is not matched at one junction end, which may reflect a read error. The chain combines TRBV12-3 or TRBV12-4 with TRBJ2-7; 7 bases agree with TRBD1. The CDR3 is 17 amino acids. The DNA for the CDR3 is TGTGCCAGCAGTCCAAACGGACAGGCAGGAGGCACCTACGAGGAGTACTTC. Translated, it gives CASSPNGQAGGTYEEYF.

This clonotype was observed a single time. The J gene is TRBJ2-5, the V gene TRBV28; 10 nucleotides align to TRBD2. CDR3 length: 14 residues. Germline-derived CDR1 and CDR2 are MDHEN and SYDVKM. V lost 5 bases, J lost 6 bases, and 6 bases stayed unmatched. The CDR3 nucleotides are TGTGCCAGCAGTAGCGGGGGGGCCATGAAGACCCAGTACTTC. This codes for CASSSGGAMKTQYF.

Many counts were recorded for this clonotype. The chain is built from TRBV28 and TRBJ2-7, with no clear D. Germline V CDR1 and CDR2: MDHEN, SYDVKM. CDR3 size: 14 residues. V was clipped by 3 bases and J by 3 bases, with 12 bases between them. The CDR3 loop is CASSFSPDFYEQYF. CDR3 nucleotides: TGTGCCAGCAGTTTTTCACCGGATTTCTACGAGCAGTACTTC.

The rearrangement links TRBV12-3 or TRBV12-4 to TRBJ2-3; the D is unclear. Trimming removed 5 bases at V and 4 bases at J, with 16 bases between. The CDR3 covers 15 residues. This chain's CDR3 is CASSRRVPMADTQYF. CDR3 nucleotide sequence: TGTGCCAGCAGTCGCCGGGTGCCTATGGCAGATACGCAGTATTTT.

The chain uses TRBV20-1 and TRBJ2-1; no firm D call. The CDR3 has 15 residues. In germline, CDR1 is DFQATT, CDR2 SNEGSKA (reference sequence). V was shortened by 3 bases and J by 3 bases, with 15 bases between the two germline ends. In nucleotides, the CDR3 is TGCAGTGCTAGGTTGGAGCACCCACTCTACAATGAGCAGTTCTTC. This translates into CSARLEHPLYNEQFF.